This entry concerns a single TCR beta chain. The antigen remains undetermined. The entry originates in a study of CD8+ T cells in alopecia areata. Study information: Tofacitinib therapy took 6 to 18 months; 6 months off drug came after.

The study, taken as a whole, reports: Tofacitinib yielded significantly lower scalp clonality and fewer expanded CD8+ clones among the top 100. Numerous expanded lesional clones remained in scalp and blood during tofacitinib. Lesional scalp exceeded normal scalp in clonality, especially in alopecia totalis/universalis.

Germline V CDR1 and CDR2: SGHTA, FQGTGA. The CDR3 extends over 17 amino acids. With 2 bases clipped from V and 0 bases from J, the junction kept 0 bases outside the gene matches. The treatment is: oral pan-JAK inhibitor, 5-10 mg twice daily. RNA, once extracted, was reverse transcribed into cDNA for use as the sequencing template. TCRdb's table, derived via immunoSEQ multiplex PCR, lists solely in-frame clones and lacks some. The data contain some 150,000 clones, roughly 86% of them seen just once; the ten biggest clones take up approximately 13%. This chain uses TRBV7-3 with TRBJ2-1, with 14 bases lining up with TRBD2. This material consisted of CD8+ T cells sorted from blood, taken at week 4, from a patient treated with tofacitinib. This receptor was taken from a human donor with alopecia areata. The CDR3: CASSLGTSGSSYNEQFF. The CDR3 region has the DNA TGTGCCAGCAGCTTAGGGACTAGCGGGAGCTCCTACAATGAGCAGTTCTTC.